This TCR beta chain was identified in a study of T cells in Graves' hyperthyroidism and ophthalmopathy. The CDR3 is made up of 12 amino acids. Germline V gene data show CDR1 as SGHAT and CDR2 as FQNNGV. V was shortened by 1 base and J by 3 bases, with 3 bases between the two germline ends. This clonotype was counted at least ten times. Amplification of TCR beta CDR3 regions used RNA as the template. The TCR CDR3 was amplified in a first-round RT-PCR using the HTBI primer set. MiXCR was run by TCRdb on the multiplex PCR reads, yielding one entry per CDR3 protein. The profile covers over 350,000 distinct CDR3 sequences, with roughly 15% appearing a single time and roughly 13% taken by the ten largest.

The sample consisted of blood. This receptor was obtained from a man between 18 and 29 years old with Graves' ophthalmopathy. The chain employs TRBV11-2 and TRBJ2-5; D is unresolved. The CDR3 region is CASSLVEETQYF. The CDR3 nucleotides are TGTGCCAGCAGCTTAGTGGAAGAGACCCAGTACTTC.